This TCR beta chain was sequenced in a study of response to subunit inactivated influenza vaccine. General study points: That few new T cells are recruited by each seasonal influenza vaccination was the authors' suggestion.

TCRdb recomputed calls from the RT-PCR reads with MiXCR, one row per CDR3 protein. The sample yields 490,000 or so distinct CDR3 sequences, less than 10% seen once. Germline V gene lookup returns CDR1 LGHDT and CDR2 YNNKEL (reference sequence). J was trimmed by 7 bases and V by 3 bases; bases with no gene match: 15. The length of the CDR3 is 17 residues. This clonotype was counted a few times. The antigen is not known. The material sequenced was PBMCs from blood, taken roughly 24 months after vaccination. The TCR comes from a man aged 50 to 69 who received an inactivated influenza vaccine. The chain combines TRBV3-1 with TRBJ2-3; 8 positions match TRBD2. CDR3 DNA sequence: TGTGCCAGCAGCCAGGACGGACTAGCCTTGTCCCCTTATACGCAGTATTTT. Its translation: CASSQDGLALSPYTQYF.